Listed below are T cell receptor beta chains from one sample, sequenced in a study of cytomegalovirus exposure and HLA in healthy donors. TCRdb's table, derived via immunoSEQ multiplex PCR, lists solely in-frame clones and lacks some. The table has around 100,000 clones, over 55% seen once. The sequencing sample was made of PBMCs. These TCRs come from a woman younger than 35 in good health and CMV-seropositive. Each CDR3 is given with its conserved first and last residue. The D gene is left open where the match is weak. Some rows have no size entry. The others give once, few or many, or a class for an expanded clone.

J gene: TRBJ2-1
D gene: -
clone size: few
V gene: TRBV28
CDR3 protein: CASSFKGYYNEQFF
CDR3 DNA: TGTGCCAGCAGTTTCAAGGGGTACTACAATGAGCAGTTCTTC

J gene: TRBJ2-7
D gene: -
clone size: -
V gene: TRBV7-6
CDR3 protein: CASSPRTITEPAYEQYF
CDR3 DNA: TGTGCCAGCAGCCCCCGGACTATTACAGAACCCGCCTACGAGCAGTACTTC

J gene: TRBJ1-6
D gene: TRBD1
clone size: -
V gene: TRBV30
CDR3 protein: CAWTPGQGFSPLHF
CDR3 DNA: TGTGCCTGGACCCCGGGACAGGGCTTTTCACCCCTCCACTTT

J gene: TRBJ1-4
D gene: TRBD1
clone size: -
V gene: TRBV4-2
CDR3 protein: CASSQVAGTEGEKLFF
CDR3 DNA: TGTGCCAGCAGCCAAGTGGCCGGGACAGAAGGCGAAAAACTGTTTTTT

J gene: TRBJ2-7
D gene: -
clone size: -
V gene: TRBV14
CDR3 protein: CASSQDLGRSEQYF
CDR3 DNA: TGTGCCAGCAGCCAAGATCTGGGGAGAAGCGAGCAGTACTTC

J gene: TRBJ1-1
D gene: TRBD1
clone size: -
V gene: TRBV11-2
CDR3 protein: CASSWGDRANTEAFF
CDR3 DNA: TGTGCCAGCAGCTGGGGGGACAGGGCGAACACTGAAGCTTTCTTT

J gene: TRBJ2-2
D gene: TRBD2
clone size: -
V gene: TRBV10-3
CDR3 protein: CAISESGRDTGELFF
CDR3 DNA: TGTGCCATCAGTGAGAGCGGGAGGGACACCGGGGAGCTGTTTTTT

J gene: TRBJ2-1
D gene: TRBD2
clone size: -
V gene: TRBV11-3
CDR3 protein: CASTSGYNEQFF
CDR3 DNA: TGTGCCAGCACTAGCGGCTACAATGAGCAGTTCTTC

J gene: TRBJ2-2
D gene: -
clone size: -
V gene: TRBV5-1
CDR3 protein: CASSRITGELFF
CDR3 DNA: TGCGCCAGCAGCCGTATTACCGGGGAGCTGTTTTTT

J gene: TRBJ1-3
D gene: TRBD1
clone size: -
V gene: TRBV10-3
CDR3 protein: CAIKDRGLSGNTIYF
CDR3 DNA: TGTGCCATAAAAGACAGGGGACTCTCTGGAAACACCATATATTTT

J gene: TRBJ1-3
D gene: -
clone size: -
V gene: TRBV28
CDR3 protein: CASSLRMGVYFDGNTIYF
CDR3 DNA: TGTGCCAGCAGTTTACGGATGGGCGTTTACTTTGATGGAAACACCATATATTTT

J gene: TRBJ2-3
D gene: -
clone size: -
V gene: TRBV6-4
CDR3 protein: CASTPRAVARPTDTQYF
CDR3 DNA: TGTGCCAGCACCCCCAGGGCCGTGGCTAGACCCACAGATACGCAGTATTTT

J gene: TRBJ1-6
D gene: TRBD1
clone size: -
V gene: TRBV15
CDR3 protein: CATSRGQGNSPLHF
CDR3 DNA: TGTGCCACCAGCAGAGGACAGGGTAATTCACCCCTCCACTTT

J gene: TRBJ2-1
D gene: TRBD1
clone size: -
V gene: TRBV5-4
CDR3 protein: CASSLGQGASPLYNEQFF
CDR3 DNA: TGTGCCAGCAGCTTGGGGCAGGGGGCCTCTCCGTTATACAATGAGCAGTTCTTC

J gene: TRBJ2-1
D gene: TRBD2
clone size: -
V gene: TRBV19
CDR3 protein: CRWRAGVREQFF
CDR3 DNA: TGTAGGTGGCGAGCGGGAGTCAGGGAGCAGTTCTTC

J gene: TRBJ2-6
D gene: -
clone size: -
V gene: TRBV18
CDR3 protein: CASSPPRVGPAGSGANVLTF
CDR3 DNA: TGTGCCAGCTCACCACCCCGAGTTGGGCCGGCCGGCTCTGGGGCCAACGTCCTGACTTTC

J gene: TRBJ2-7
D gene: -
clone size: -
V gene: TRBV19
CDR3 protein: CASSASSYEQYF
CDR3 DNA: TGTGCCAGTAGCGCTAGCTCCTACGAGCAGTACTTC

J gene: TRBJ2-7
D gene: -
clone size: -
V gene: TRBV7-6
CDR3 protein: CASSLGPAGTYEQYF
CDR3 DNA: TGTGCCAGCAGCTTAGGACCCGCGGGTACCTACGAGCAGTACTTC

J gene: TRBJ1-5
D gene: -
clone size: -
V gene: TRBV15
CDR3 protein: CATSRDPGGTQPQHF
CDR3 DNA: TGTGCCACCAGCAGAGATCCAGGAGGGACTCAGCCCCAGCATTTT

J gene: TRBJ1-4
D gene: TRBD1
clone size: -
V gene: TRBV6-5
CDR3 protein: CASSTSGGFGEKLFF
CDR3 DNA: TGTGCCAGCAGTACCTCAGGGGGCTTCGGTGAAAAACTGTTTTTT

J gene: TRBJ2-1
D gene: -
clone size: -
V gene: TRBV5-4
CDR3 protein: CASSYSITGTNEQFF
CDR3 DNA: TGTGCCAGCAGCTATTCGATAACGGGAACCAATGAGCAGTTCTTC

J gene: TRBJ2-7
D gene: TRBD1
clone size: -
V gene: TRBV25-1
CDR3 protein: CASSRQGPDEQYF
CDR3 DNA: TGTGCCAGCAGTCGACAGGGTCCGGACGAGCAGTACTTC

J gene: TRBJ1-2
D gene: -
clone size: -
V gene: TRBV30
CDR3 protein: CAWSVRREFRAYGYTF
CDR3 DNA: TGTGCCTGGAGTGTACGTAGGGAGTTTCGCGCATATGGCTACACCTTC

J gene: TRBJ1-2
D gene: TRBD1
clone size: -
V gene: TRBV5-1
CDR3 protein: CASSFGQGAHGYTF
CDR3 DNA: TGCGCCAGCAGCTTCGGACAGGGGGCTCATGGCTACACCTTC

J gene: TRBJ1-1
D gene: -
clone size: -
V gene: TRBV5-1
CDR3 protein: CASSLAPGNTEAFF
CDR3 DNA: TGCGCCAGCAGCTTGGCTCCAGGGAACACTGAAGCTTTCTTT

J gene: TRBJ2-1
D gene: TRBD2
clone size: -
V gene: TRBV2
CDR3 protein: CASGGEREIF
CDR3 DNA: TGTGCCAGCGGGGGGGAGCGGGAAATCTTC

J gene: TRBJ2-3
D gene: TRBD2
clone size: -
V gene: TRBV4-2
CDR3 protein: CASSLGGASGSTDTQYF
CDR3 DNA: TGTGCCAGCAGCCTCGGAGGGGCTAGCGGGAGCACAGATACGCAGTATTTT

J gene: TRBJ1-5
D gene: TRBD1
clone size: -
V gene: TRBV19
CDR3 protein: CASSGSGQGVQPQHF
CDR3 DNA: TGTGCCAGTAGTGGATCGGGACAGGGGGTTCAGCCCCAGCATTTT

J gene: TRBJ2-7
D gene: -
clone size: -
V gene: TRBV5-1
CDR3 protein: CASSLPQRLDPYEQYF
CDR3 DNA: TGCGCCAGCAGTTTGCCCCAACGACTCGACCCCTACGAGCAGTACTTC

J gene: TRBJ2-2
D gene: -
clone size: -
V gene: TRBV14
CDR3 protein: CASSQALGAGELFF
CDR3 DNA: TGTGCCAGCAGCCAAGCCCTCGGGGCCGGGGAGCTGTTTTTT

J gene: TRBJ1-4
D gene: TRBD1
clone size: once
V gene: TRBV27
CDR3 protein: CASSFTGQFLATNEKLFF
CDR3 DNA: TGTGCCAGCAGTTTCACGGGACAGTTCCTTGCAACTAATGAAAAACTGTTTTTT

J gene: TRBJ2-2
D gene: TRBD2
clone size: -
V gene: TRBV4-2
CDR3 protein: CASSQDPSSGTGELFF
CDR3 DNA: TGTGCCAGCAGCCAAGATCCCTCTAGCGGGACCGGGGAGCTGTTTTTT

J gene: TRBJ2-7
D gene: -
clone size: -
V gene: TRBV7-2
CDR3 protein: CASSLASRVPYEQYF
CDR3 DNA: TGTGCCAGCAGCTTAGCCTCGCGCGTACCCTACGAGCAGTACTTC

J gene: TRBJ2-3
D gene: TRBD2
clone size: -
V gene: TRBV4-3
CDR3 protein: CASSRWGGTDTQYF
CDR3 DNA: TGCGCCAGCAGCCGATGGGGGGGAACAGATACGCAGTATTTT

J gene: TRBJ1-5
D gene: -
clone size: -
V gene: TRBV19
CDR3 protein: CASPRGVAGNNQPQHF
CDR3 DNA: TGTGCCAGCCCACGTGGGGTGGCGGGCAACAATCAGCCCCAGCATTTT

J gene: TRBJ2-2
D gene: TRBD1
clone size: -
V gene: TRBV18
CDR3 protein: CASSPSTGTNTGELFF
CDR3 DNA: TGTGCCAGCTCCCCCTCGACAGGGACAAACACCGGGGAGCTGTTTTTT

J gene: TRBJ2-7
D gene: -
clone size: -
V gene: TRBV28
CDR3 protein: CASSPKGGRNEQYF
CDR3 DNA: TGTGCCAGCAGCCCCAAGGGAGGTCGTAACGAGCAGTACTTC

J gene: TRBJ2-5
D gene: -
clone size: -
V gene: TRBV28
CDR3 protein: CASSLGDVTGVQETQYF
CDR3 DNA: TGTGCCAGCAGTTTAGGGGACGTTACGGGAGTGCAAGAGACCCAGTACTTC

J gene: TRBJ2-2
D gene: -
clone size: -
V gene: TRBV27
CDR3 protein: CASSLRSRALAAGELFF
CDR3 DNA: TGTGCCAGCAGTTTGCGGTCGAGGGCACTAGCCGCCGGGGAGCTGTTTTTT

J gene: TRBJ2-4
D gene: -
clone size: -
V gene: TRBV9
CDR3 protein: CASSVDPGAKNIQYF
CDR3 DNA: TGTGCCAGCAGCGTAGATCCGGGAGCCAAAAACATTCAGTACTTC

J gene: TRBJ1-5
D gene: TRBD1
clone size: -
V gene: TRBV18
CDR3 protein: CASRSTRDRITPQHF
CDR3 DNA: TGTGCCAGCCGATCCACCAGGGACAGGATCACGCCCCAGCATTTT

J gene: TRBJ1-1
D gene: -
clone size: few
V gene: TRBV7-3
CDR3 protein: CASSASEGSGAFF
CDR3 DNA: TGTGCCAGCAGCGCCTCTGAGGGCTCTGGAGCTTTCTTT